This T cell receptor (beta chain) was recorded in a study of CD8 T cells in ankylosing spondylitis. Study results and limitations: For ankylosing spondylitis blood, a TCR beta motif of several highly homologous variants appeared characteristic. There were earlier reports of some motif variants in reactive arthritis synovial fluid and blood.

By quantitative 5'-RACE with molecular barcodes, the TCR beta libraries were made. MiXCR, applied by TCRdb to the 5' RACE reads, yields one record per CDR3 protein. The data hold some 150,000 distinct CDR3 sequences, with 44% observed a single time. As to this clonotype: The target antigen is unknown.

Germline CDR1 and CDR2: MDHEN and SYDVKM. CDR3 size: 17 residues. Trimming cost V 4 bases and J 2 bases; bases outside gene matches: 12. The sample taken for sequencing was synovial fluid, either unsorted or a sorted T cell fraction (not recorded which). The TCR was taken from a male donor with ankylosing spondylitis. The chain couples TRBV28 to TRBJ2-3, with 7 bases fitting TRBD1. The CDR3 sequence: CASSSYKGQANTDTQYF. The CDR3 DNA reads TGTGCCAGCAGTTCTTATAAAGGACAGGCAAACACAGATACGCAGTATTTT.